One sample yielded the 10 T cell receptor beta chains listed below, sequenced in a study of blood T cell repertoires in COVID-19 (dated by TCRdb to about 2020). The library came from the immunoSEQ multiplex PCR assay. Drawn from immuneACCESS, this table holds only the in-frame rearrangements with V and J called that TCRdb kept. Clones are partly lost; checked studies trace under half to an unresolved V gene and leave the rest unexplained. Counted in this sample were just over 300,000 clones; roughly nine tenths of them appeared once. The leading ten clones occupy about 2.5% of the sample. Sequenced input: peripheral blood. Receptors originate from a man younger than 35 with active or convalescent COVID-19.

The V and J genes are TRBV9 and TRBJ2-1; D call uncertain. Germline V gives CDR1 SGDLS, CDR2 YYNGEE. The CDR3 spans 15 residues. V lost 1 base and J lost 5, with 13 bases in between. The CDR3 nucleotides read TGTGCCAGCAGCGTACTAGAGAAATCCCACAATGAGCAGTTCTTC. Protein product: CASSVLEKSHNEQFF. The whole variable domain, remainder taken from reference TRBV9 and TRBJ2-1, is DSGVTQTPKHLITATGQRVTLRCSPRSGDLSVYWYQQSLDQGLQFLIQYYNGEERAKGNILERFSAQQFPDLHSELNLSSLELGDSALYFCASSVLEKSHNEQFFGPGTRLTVL.

This clone was found a few times. The chain combines TRBV7-2 with TRBJ2-1; 8 bases fit TRBD2. J was trimmed by 6 bases and V by 5 bases; bases with no gene match: 6. This CDR3 is 14 amino acids long. Germline V CDR1 and CDR2: SGHTA, FQGNSA. DNA of the CDR3: TGTGCCAGCAGCATCACCGGGACTAGCAATGAGCAGTTCTTC. It specifies CASSITGTSNEQFF.

This rearrangement joins TRBV5-1 to TRBJ2-3; no reliable D call. The CDR3 is 14 amino acids. Germline CDR1 and CDR2: SGHRS and YFSETQ. V was shortened by 0 bases and J by 6 bases, with 11 bases between the two germline ends. DNA for the CDR3: TGCGCCAGCAGCTTGGAAACGTCTCGGGATACGCAGTATTTT. Translating it yields CASSLETSRDTQYF.

The chain couples TRBV3-1 (or the pseudogene TRBV3-2) to TRBJ1-2; D is ambiguous. The CDR3 is 15 residues long. The germline CDR1 and CDR2 sequences are LGHDT and YNNKEL (reference sequence). V was pared by 3 bases and J by 2 bases, with 13 bases between. In nucleotides, the CDR3 is TGTGCCAGCAGCCACCCGACGGGAATCAACTATGGCTACACCTTC. Amino acids: CASSHPTGINYGYTF.

The genes are TRBV2 and TRBJ2-3; no clear D. V lost 4 bases and J lost 2, with 16 bases in between. CDR1 is SNHLY and CDR2 is FYNNEI in the germline V gene. The CDR3 sequence is 16 residues long. In nucleotides, the CDR3 is TGTGCCAGCAGTGTGGTGCGAGATGAGGACACAGATACGCAGTATTTT. Protein sequence: CASSVVRDEDTDTQYF.

This clone is a singleton in its sample. This chain connects TRBV5-5 to TRBJ1-5; 7 positions agree with TRBD1. CDR1 is SGHKS, CDR2 YYEKEE, per germline (reference sequence). The V gene end was trimmed by 3 bases and the J gene end by 5 bases; junction bases not matched to a gene: 14. The CDR3 covers 17 residues. CDR3 protein: CASSWYGAEGADQPQHF. CDR3 bases: TGTGCCAGCAGCTGGTACGGAGCGGAGGGGGCGGATCAGCCCCAGCATTTT.

The V call is TRBV4-3, the J call TRBJ2-1; 10 bases agree with TRBD1. This CDR3 region has 17 residues. CDR1 is LGHNA and CDR2 is YSLEER in the germline V gene. With 3 bases clipped from V and 1 base from J, the junction kept 6 bases outside the gene matches. The CDR3 reads CASSHSGQGVSYNEQFF. Written as DNA, the CDR3 is TGCGCCAGCAGCCATTCCGGACAGGGGGTATCCTACAATGAGCAGTTCTTC.

This clone was observed a single time. CDR3 nucleotides: TGTGCCAGCTCACCTTCCTCCGCTCTATCTGGAAACACCATATATTTT. Protein sequence: CASSPSSALSGNTIYF. The chain joins TRBV18 to TRBJ1-3, with D unclear. V was trimmed by 3 bases and J by 1 base, leaving 13 bases between them. Germline-derived CDR1 and CDR2 are KGHSH and LQKENI. The CDR3 runs 16 residues.

This clone was counted only a few times. V gene TRBV3-1 (or the pseudogene TRBV3-2) combines with J gene TRBJ1-2; TRBD1 matches at 7 bases. The CDR3 loop spans 15 amino acids. CDR1 LGHDT and CDR2 YNNKEL come from the germline V gene (reference sequence). J was trimmed by 5 bases and V by 4 bases; bases with no gene match: 10. CDR3 sequence: CASSRGQTAGYGYTF. Here the CDR3 DNA reads TGTGCCAGCAGCCGGGGACAGACGGCGGGATATGGCTACACCTTC.

This clone occurred once. The gene calls are TRBV19 and TRBJ1-1; D may be TRBD1 (6 bases). This CDR3 has 18 residues. The V gene lost 4 bases and the J gene lost 2 bases, with 23 bases spanning the gap. Germline V gene data show CDR1 as LNHDA and CDR2 as SQIVND (reference sequence). The CDR3 here is CASSTDVSGAPRNTEAFF. The DNA for the CDR3 is TGTGCCAGTAGTACCGACGTCTCAGGGGCGCCCAGAAACACTGAAGCTTTCTTT. The entire variable domain, with the rest obtained from reference TRBV19 and TRBJ1-1, is as follows: DGGITQSPKYLFRKEGQNVTLSCEQNLNHDAMYWYRQDPGQGLRLIYYSQIVNDFQKGDIAEGYSVSREKKESFPLTVTSAQKNPTAFYLCASSTDVSGAPRNTEAFFGQGTRLTVV.